This TCR beta chain appears in the sequencing data of a study of blood T cell repertoires in COVID-19. Study-level background: Samples taken during acute and convalescent COVID-19 were collected in the United States, Italy and Spain. The cDNA or gDNA used as material had been derived from T cells, B-cell-depleted T cells, or PBMCs.

This clone appeared a few times. In the original processing: Estimation of nucleated cell counts was performed using reference gene primer amplification. Data came from immunoSEQ multiplex PCR; TCRdb stores just in-frame clones and leaves some out. V and J calls and clone size are as listed in that table; D and trimming were resolved from the DNA. The sample contains under 100,000 clones, approximately 78% of which appear only once. Material for sequencing was peripheral blood. The sequence was collected from a human donor in a cohort sampled during active COVID-19.

The CDR3 sequence is CSVVEQGNTEAFF. The CDR3 nucleotides are TGCAGCGTTGTCGAACAGGGAAACACTGAAGCTTTCTTT. The chain joins TRBV29-1 to TRBJ1-1; D might be TRBD1 (6 bases). Germline V gene data show CDR1 as SQVTM and CDR2 as ANQGSEA. The CDR3 covers 13 residues. Trimming cost V 4 bases and J 2 bases, with 11 bases left between them.